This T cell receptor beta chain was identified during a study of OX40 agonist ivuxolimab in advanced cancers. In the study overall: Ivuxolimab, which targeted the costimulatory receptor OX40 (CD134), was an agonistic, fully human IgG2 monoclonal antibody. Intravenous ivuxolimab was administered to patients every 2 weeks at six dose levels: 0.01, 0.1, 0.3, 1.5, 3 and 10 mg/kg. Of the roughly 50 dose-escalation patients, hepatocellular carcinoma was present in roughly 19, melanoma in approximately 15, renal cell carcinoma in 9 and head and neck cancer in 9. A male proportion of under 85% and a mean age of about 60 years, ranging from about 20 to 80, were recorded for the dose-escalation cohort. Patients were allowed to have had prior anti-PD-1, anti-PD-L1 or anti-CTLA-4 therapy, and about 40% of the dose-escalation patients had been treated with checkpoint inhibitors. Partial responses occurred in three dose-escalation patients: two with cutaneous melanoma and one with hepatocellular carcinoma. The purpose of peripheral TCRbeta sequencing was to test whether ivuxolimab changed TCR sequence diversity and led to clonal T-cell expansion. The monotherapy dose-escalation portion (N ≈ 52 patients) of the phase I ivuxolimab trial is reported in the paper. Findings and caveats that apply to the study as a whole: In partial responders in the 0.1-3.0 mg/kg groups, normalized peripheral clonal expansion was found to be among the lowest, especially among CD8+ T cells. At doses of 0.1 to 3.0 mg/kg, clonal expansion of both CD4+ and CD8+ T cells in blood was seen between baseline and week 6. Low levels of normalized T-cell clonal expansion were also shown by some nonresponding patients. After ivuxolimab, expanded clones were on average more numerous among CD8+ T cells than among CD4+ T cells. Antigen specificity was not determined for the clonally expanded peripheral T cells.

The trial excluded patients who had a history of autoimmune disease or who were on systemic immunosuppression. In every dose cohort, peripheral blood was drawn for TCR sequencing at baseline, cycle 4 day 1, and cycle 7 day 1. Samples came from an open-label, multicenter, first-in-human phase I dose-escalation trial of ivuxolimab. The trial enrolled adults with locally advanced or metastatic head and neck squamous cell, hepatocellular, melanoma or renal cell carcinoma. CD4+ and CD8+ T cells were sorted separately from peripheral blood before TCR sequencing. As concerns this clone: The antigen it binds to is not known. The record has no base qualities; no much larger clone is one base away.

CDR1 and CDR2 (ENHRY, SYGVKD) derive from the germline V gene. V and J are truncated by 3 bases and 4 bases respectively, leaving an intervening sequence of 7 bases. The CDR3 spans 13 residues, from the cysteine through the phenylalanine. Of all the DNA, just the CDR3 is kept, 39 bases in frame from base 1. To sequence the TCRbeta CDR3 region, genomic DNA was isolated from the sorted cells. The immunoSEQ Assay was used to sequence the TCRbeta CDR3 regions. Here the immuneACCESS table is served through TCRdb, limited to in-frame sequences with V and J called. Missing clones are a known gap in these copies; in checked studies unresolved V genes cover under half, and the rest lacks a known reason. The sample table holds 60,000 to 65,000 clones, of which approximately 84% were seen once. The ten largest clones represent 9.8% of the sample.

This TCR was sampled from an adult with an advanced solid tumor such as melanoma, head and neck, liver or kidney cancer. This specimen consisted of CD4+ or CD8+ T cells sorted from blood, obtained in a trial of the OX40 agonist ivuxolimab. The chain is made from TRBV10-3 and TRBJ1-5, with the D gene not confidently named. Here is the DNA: TGTGCCATCAGTGACATTGGGAATCAGCCCCAGCATTTT. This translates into CAISDIGNQPQHF.